The 30 T cell receptor beta chains given below trace back to one sample, sequenced in a study of molecular identifiers for immune sequencing clone quantification. TCRdb re-called the PCR reads through MiXCR, storing one row per CDR3 protein. The table lists about 36,000 distinct CDR3 sequences, roughly 20% of them singletons, with about 7.4% in the top ten. The material sequenced was naive CD8+ T cells from blood, with Jurkat cell RNA spiked in. Subset: FACS-sorted CD8+CD4-CCR7+CD45RA+ naive T cells. The receptors come from a human donor in good health. Some libraries in this study had Jurkat cell RNA spiked in.

V usage is TRBV5-4 and J usage is TRBJ2-2; no clear D gene. Germline CDR1 is SGHNT and CDR2 is YYREEE (reference sequence). Trimming removed 4 bases from V and 4 bases from J, with 5 bases in between. This CDR3 is 12 amino acids long. The DNA of the CDR3 is TGTGCCAGCAGCCAAGGCACCGGGGAGCTGTTTTTT. This codes for CASSQGTGELFF.

In this sample, this clonotype turned up many times. The V call is TRBV9, the J call TRBJ2-3; D is perhaps TRBD2 (6 bases). Between the trimmed V and J ends, which lost 3 bases and 2 bases, there was a span of 13 bases. The germline CDR1 and CDR2 sequences are SGDLS and YYNGEE. This CDR3 spans 15 amino acids. This chain's CDR3 is CASSASGPLTDTQYF. CDR3 DNA sequence: TGTGCCAGCAGCGCCAGCGGGCCTCTCACAGATACGCAGTATTTT.

Concerning this clonotype: Being one base from a much bigger clone, this may be a read error. The gene calls are TRBV25-1 and TRBJ2-7, with D possibly TRBD1 on 5 matching bases. The CDR3 has 12 residues. The V gene lost 2 bases and the J gene lost 7 bases, with 9 bases spanning the gap. Germline CDR1 is MGHDK and CDR2 is SYGVNS. CDR3 in DNA: TGTGCCAGCAGTGAAGGGGCCGGGGAGCAGTACTTC. It codes for CASSEGAGEQYF.

Comment on this clonotype: The missing conserved phenylalanine or tryptophan at the end of this CDR3 makes a read error likely. The CDR3 reads CASNSAETQYL. DNA of the CDR3: TGTGCCAGCAACTCGGCTGAGACGCAGTATCTT. The chain joins TRBV11-2 to TRBJ2-3; D unclear. The V end was cut by 7 bases, the J end by 9 bases, with 11 bases between. In germline, CDR1 is SGHAT, CDR2 FQNNGV. The CDR3 is made up of 11 amino acids.

This clonotype occurred many times. The V gene is TRBV9, the J gene TRBJ2-5, with 10 bases that match TRBD1. CDR3 size: 14 residues. Per the germline V gene, CDR1 is SGDLS and CDR2 is YYNGEE. V lost 3 bases to trimming and J lost 4 bases; unmatched junction nucleotides: 3. CDR3 nucleotide sequence: TGTGCCAGCAGCGGCGGACAGGGGGGAGAGACCCAGTACTTC. Translating gives CASSGGQGGETQYF.

Concerning this clonotype itself: A much larger clone sits a single nucleotide away, making a read error possible. This chain connects TRBV28 to TRBJ2-5, with D unclear. The CDR3 consists of 13 residues. V lost 7 bases to trimming and J lost 0 bases, with 9 bases between them. Germline lookup yields CDR1 MDHEN and CDR2 SYDVKM. This CDR3 reads CASTRTHQETQYF. The CDR3 coding sequence is TGTGCCAGCACACGGACCCACCAAGAGACCCAGTACTTC.

The chain carries TRBV13 and TRBJ1-1; 7 bases agree with TRBD1. The germline V gene has CDR1 PRHDT and CDR2 FYEKMQ (reference sequence). CDR3 length: 15 amino acids. V gave up 5 bases and J gave up 0 bases; unmatched junction bases: 6. In DNA, the CDR3 is TGTGCCAGCAGCCCGGGACAGCTGATGAACACTGAAGCTTTCTTT. Protein product: CASSPGQLMNTEAFF.

This clonotype was seen repeatedly, ten times or more. V is TRBV5-5 and J is TRBJ2-1; 9 positions match TRBD1. CDR1 and CDR2 (germline): SGHKS, YYEKEE (reference sequence). V gave up 4 bases and J gave up 6 bases; unmatched junction bases: 8. This CDR3 has 15 residues. The CDR3 DNA reads as TGTGCCAGCAGCCCGTTGCGGGGACAGGGCAATGAGCAGTTCTTC. This gives the protein CASSPLRGQGNEQFF.

This clonotype was seen only a few times. V and J are TRBV28 and TRBJ2-1; D tentatively fits TRBD1 or TRBD2 (5 bases each). Between the trimmed V and J ends, which lost 2 bases and 2 bases, there was a span of 19 bases. Germline V gene lookup returns CDR1 MDHEN and CDR2 SYDVKM. The length of the CDR3 is 18 residues. The CDR3 loop is CASSLLDTSPMAYNEQFF. CDR3 bases: TGTGCCAGCAGTTTACTGGACACTAGTCCCATGGCCTACAATGAGCAGTTCTTC.

This chain uses TRBV7-6 with TRBJ2-2; TRBD2 agrees at 12 bases. From germline, CDR1 is SGHVS and CDR2 FNYEAQ. The CDR3 length is 16 residues. J gave up 5 bases and V 3 bases, and 4 bases lay outside the gene matches. CDR3 in DNA: TGTGCCAGCAGCTTCCTAGCGGGAGGGCAGACCGGGGAGCTGTTTTTT. Protein: CASSFLAGGQTGELFF.

This clonotype showed up many times. This chain uses TRBV27 with TRBJ2-2; TRBD1 matches at 11 bases. The CDR3 is made up of 16 amino acids. With V trimmed by 3 bases and J by 4 bases, 4 bases remained unmatched. The germline V gene has CDR1 MNHEY and CDR2 SMNVEV (reference sequence). This CDR3 is CASSLIGTGGTGELFF. CDR3 DNA: TGTGCCAGCAGTTTGATCGGGACAGGGGGCACCGGGGAGCTGTTTTTT.

The chain uses TRBV4-2 and TRBJ2-3; D unresolved. The CDR3 has 18 amino acids. Germline CDR1 is LGHNA and CDR2 is YNFKEQ. V shed 3 bases and J shed 3 bases, with 22 bases lying between them. For the CDR3, the DNA is TGTGCCAGCAGCCATTCAAACCCAGGATACCAAGTAACAGATACGCAGTATTTT. It specifies CASSHSNPGYQVTDTQYF.

On this clonotype itself: This could be a read error, since a much larger clone is one nucleotide away. In this CDR3 the conserved last residue, phenylalanine or tryptophan, is missing, so a read error is likely. The chain recombines TRBV6-2 or TRBV6-3 with TRBJ1-1; tentatively, D is TRBD1 (5 bases). V was clipped by 8 bases and J by 5 bases, with 15 bases between them. CDR3 length: 13 amino acids. Germline-derived CDR1 and CDR2 are MNHEY and SVGEGT. The CDR3 region has the DNA TGTGCCAGCCAAAATGGGGCTGGGACTGAAGCTTTCCTT. This gives the protein CASQNGAGTEAFL.

This clonotype has ten or more counts. V is TRBV13 and J is TRBJ2-7; TRBD1 or TRBD2 may be the D gene (5 bases each). Germline CDR1 reads PRHDT; CDR2 reads FYEKMQ (reference sequence). The CDR3 covers 12 residues. Trimming removed 5 bases from V and 6 bases from J, with 11 bases in between. CDR3 sequence (DNA): TGTGCCAGCAGCCACGGGGCTGGCGAGCAGTACTTC. It yields the protein CASSHGAGEQYF.

This clonotype was seen more than once but under ten times. The chain couples TRBV7-6 to TRBJ2-1; D is possibly TRBD2 (6 bases). The CDR3 is made up of 15 amino acids. The germline V gene encodes CDR1 SGHVS and CDR2 FNYEAQ. V lost 1 base to trimming and J lost 2 bases, with 9 bases between them. The CDR3 reads CASSLVRDTYNEQFF. CDR3 bases: TGTGCCAGCAGCTTAGTGCGGGATACCTACAATGAGCAGTTCTTC.

This clonotype was seen at least ten times. This chain connects TRBV15 to TRBJ2-3, with 7 positions matching TRBD2. The CDR3 covers 15 residues. Trimming removed 0 bases from V and 4 bases from J; junction bases left unmatched: 4. CDR1 and CDR2 (germline): LNHNV, YYDKDF (reference sequence). In DNA form, the CDR3 reads TGTGCCACCAGCAGAGAAGCGGGGTTGGCAGATACGCAGTATTTT. Its translation: CATSREAGLADTQYF.

This clonotype has at least ten counts. The V gene is TRBV7-8, the J gene TRBJ2-5; 11 bases match TRBD1. There are 14 residues in the CDR3. Looked up from germline, CDR1 is SGHVS and CDR2 is FQNEAQ. The junction had 4 bases not matched to a gene; V was cut back by 5 bases and J by 5 bases. The CDR3: CASSGTGGIETQYF. Written as DNA, the CDR3 is TGTGCCAGCAGCGGGACAGGGGGGATCGAGACCCAGTACTTC. The full variable domain, rest sourced from reference TRBV7-8 and TRBJ2-5, is GAGVSQSPRYKVAKRGQDVALRCDPISGHVSLFWYQQALGQGPEFLTYFQNEAQLDKSGLPSDRFFAERPEGSVSTLKIQRTQQEDSAVYLCASSGTGGIETQYFGPGTRLLVL.

The sample holds many counts of this clonotype. This chain uses TRBV4-3 with TRBJ2-1; 9 bases map to TRBD2. The germline CDR1 and CDR2 sequences are LGHNA and YSLEER. The CDR3 totals 17 residues. V shed 0 bases and J 5 bases; nucleotides not matched to a gene: 8. The CDR3 DNA sequence: TGCGCCAGCAGCCAAGATTCACTAGCGGGCCTACACAATGAGCAGTTCTTC. Its protein is CASSQDSLAGLHNEQFF.

The chain has TRBV9 and TRBJ2-7, with D unclear. The V gene's germline CDR1 is SGDLS and CDR2 YYNGEE. This CDR3 has 13 residues. Trimming pared 2 bases from V and 3 bases from J, leaving 9 bases between. Written as DNA, the CDR3 is TGTGCCAGCAGCGTCTCTTGGGGCTACGAGCAGTACTTC. It codes for CASSVSWGYEQYF.

V and J are TRBV11-2 and TRBJ2-3; TRBD2 agrees at 9 bases. This CDR3 has 12 residues. V shed 7 bases and J 10 bases; nucleotides not matched to a gene: 6. The germline gives CDR1 SGHAT, CDR2 FQNNGV. The DNA for the CDR3 is TGTGCCAGCAACCCCTCTAGCGGGGCGCAGTATTTT. This translates into CASNPSSGAQYF. Full variable domain (rest looked up from reference TRBV11-2 and TRBJ2-3): EAGVAQSPRYKIIEKRQSVAFWCNPISGHATLYWYQQILGQGPKLLIQFQNNGVVDDSQLPKDRFSAERLKGVDSTLKIQPAKLEDSAVYLCASNPSSGAQYFGPGTRLTVL.

This clonotype has at least ten counts. V is TRBV9 and J is TRBJ2-1, with 7 bases aligning to TRBD1. Germline V gives CDR1 SGDLS, CDR2 YYNGEE. The CDR3 sequence is 16 residues long. Trimming cost V 3 bases and J 3 bases; bases outside gene matches: 9. CDR3 nucleotides: TGTGCCAGCAGCGACCGGACAGGCGGAATCTACAATGAGCAGTTCTTC. The encoded protein is CASSDRTGGIYNEQFF.

Many counts were recorded for this clonotype. The V gene is TRBV4-1, the J gene TRBJ2-7; D may be TRBD1 or TRBD2 (5 bases each). Germline CDR1 reads MGHRA; CDR2 reads YSYEKL. V was trimmed by 5 bases and J by 5 bases, leaving 13 bases between them. There are 13 residues in the CDR3. The CDR3 loop reads CASSLGPGNEQYF. The CDR3 bases are TGCGCCAGCAGCTTGGGACCGGGAAACGAGCAGTACTTC.

This clonotype was counted many times. This rearrangement joins TRBV20-1 to TRBJ2-7, with 8 positions matching TRBD2. The CDR3 spans 14 residues. V was clipped by 1 base and J by 4 bases; unmatched bases: 6. CDR1 is DFQATT and CDR2 is SNEGSKA in the germline V gene (reference sequence). The CDR3 sequence is CSARVRTGGYEQYF. The CDR3 DNA is TGCAGTGCTAGAGTTAGAACGGGAGGGTACGAGCAGTACTTC.

This clonotype was seen at least ten times. The chain carries TRBV19 and TRBJ1-1, with D perhaps TRBD1 (6 bases). V dropped 6 bases and J dropped 3 bases, with 14 bases sitting between them. CDR1 is LNHDA, CDR2 SQIVND, per germline (reference sequence). The length of the CDR3 is 14 residues. The chain's CDR3 is CASSPVGGYTEAFF. The CDR3 DNA is TGTGCCAGTAGCCCGGTGGGGGGCTACACTGAAGCTTTCTTT.

This clonotype was counted many times. This chain joins TRBV7-2 and TRBJ2-1; 8 bases map to TRBD2. CDR3 length: 15 residues. Germline loops: CDR1 SGHTA, CDR2 FQGNSA. V trimming: 2 bases; J trimming: 8 bases; junction bases outside the gene matches: 8. In DNA form, the CDR3 reads TGTGCCAGCAGCTTATCGGGAGGGTGGGCGGATGAGCAGTTCTTC. Amino acids: CASSLSGGWADEQFF.

This chain connects TRBV2 to TRBJ2-7, with TRBD2 as a possible D gene (5 bases). CDR1 SNHLY and CDR2 FYNNEI come from the germline V gene. V shed 8 bases and J shed 2 bases, with 13 bases lying between them. This CDR3 spans 13 amino acids. CDR3 residues: CASGSGIPYEQYF. The CDR3 DNA reads TGTGCCAGCGGTTCGGGGATACCCTACGAGCAGTACTTC. The full variable domain, its missing parts supplied by reference TRBV2 and TRBJ2-7, is EPEVTQTPSHQVTQMGQEVILRCVPISNHLYFYWYRQILGQKVEFLVSFYNNEISEKSEIFDDQFSVERPDGSNFTLKIRSTKLEDSAMYFCASGSGIPYEQYFGPGTRLTVT.

This clonotype was seen at least ten times. The chain's CDR3 is CASSVEGLTNEKLFF. Here the CDR3 DNA reads TGTGCCAGCAGCGTAGAGGGTCTGACTAATGAAAAACTGTTTTTT. V usage is TRBV9 and J usage is TRBJ1-4, with no clear D. The CDR3 has 15 amino acids. Deletions cut 0 bases from V and 2 bases from J, with 8 bases between. Germline assignment: CDR1 SGDLS and CDR2 YYNGEE.

There are many counts of this clonotype. This chain uses TRBV20-1 with TRBJ2-7, with unresolved D. Between the trimmed V and J ends, which lost 0 bases and 1 base, there was a span of 7 bases. Germline CDR1 reads DFQATT; CDR2 reads SNEGSKA (reference sequence). The CDR3 sequence is 13 residues long. CDR3 loop: CSARDKGSYEQYF. The CDR3 DNA sequence: TGCAGTGCTAGAGATAAAGGTTCCTACGAGCAGTACTTC.

To note about this clonotype: This may stem from a read error, because a much larger clone lies one nucleotide away. V usage is TRBV11-2 and J usage is TRBJ2-5, with D hard to call. Germline V gene data show CDR1 as SGHAT and CDR2 as FQNNGV. The CDR3 extends over 14 amino acids. V was trimmed by 1 base and J by 2 bases, leaving 8 bases between them. The CDR3 DNA is TGTGCCAGCAGCTTAGCTATGATTCAAGAGACCCAGTACTTC. Translated: CASSLAMIQETQYF.

This clonotype was seen repeatedly, ten times or more. The chain carries TRBV7-9 and TRBJ1-1, with D maybe TRBD1 (5 bases). The V gene lost 4 bases and the J gene lost 6 bases, with 18 bases spanning the gap. The CDR3 has 15 residues. The V gene's germline CDR1 is SEHNR and CDR2 FQNEAQ (reference sequence). DNA of the CDR3: TGTGCCAGCAGCTCCAGGGAGGGAGTACAGGCTGAAGCTTTCTTT. This sequence encodes CASSSREGVQAEAFF.